This passage covers 18 T cell receptor beta chains from one sample sequenced in a study of cytomegalovirus exposure and HLA in healthy donors. PCR used 60 Vbeta primers and 13 Jbeta primers. The assay was immunoSEQ multiplex PCR, and TCRdb's table has in-frame clones only and misses some. The table shows about 190,000 clones, with about 81% occurring only once. Sequenced material: PBMCs. All receptors come from a young man in good health and CMV-seropositive.

This sequence joins TRBV5-4 and TRBJ2-1; 9 bases are shared with TRBD1. The junction had 7 bases not matched to a gene; V was cut back by 4 bases and J by 5 bases. Germline V gives CDR1 SGHNT, CDR2 YYREEE (reference sequence). The CDR3 contains 15 residues. The CDR3, as DNA: TGTGCCAGCAGCAAGGGACAGGGTCTAGACAATGAGCAGTTCTTC. Translating it yields CASSKGQGLDNEQFF.

V usage is TRBV30 and J usage is TRBJ2-1; D not resolved. Trimming took 2 bases from V and 8 from J, leaving 7 bases between them. The CDR3 covers 11 residues. The germline V gene encodes CDR1 GTSNPN and CDR2 SVGIG (reference sequence). The CDR3 here is CAWSPNDEQFF. The CDR3 coding sequence is TGTGCCTGGAGTCCTAACGATGAGCAGTTCTTC.

The chain is built from TRBV11-3 and TRBJ2-3, with 14 bases aligning to TRBD2. The V gene end was trimmed by 5 bases and the J gene end by 1 base; junction bases not matched to a gene: 2. The germline V gene encodes CDR1 SGHNT and CDR2 YENEEA. The CDR3 spans 16 residues. The CDR3 loop is CASSRGLAGGTDTQYF. The DNA for the CDR3 is TGTGCCAGCAGCCGGGGACTAGCGGGGGGCACAGATACGCAGTATTTT.

The rearrangement links TRBV5-4 to TRBJ1-1, with D perhaps matching TRBD1 (6 bases). The CDR3 has 17 residues. Germline V gene data show CDR1 as SGHNT and CDR2 as YYREEE (reference sequence). The ends were cut back, 4 bases at V and 1 base at J, with 20 bases in the middle. The CDR3 reads CASSPVGSGASNTEAFF. CDR3 sequence (DNA): TGTGCCAGCAGCCCGGTCGGGTCAGGGGCGTCGAACACTGAAGCTTTCTTT.

The chain joins TRBV7-6 to TRBJ2-2; 10 bases match TRBD2. Per germline, CDR1 SGHVS and CDR2 FNYEAQ. Losses at the gene ends were 5 bases for V and 3 bases for J; bases not matched to a gene: 6. This CDR3 comprises 16 residues. CDR3 loop: CASSPRLAGDTGELFF. The CDR3 bases are TGTGCCAGCAGCCCTCGGCTAGCGGGGGACACCGGGGAGCTGTTTTTT.

CDR3 DNA: TGTGCCAGCAGTTTGGGACAGGGAAGGCGAAACACCATATATTTT. Its translation is CASSLGQGRRNTIYF. The chain is built from TRBV2 and TRBJ1-3, with 9 bases aligning to TRBD1. The CDR3 has 15 amino acids. The J segment lost 5 bases and the V segment lost 5 bases, leaving 7 bases of the junction unmatched. CDR1 and CDR2 (germline): SNHLY, FYNNEI.

The chain joins TRBV19 to TRBJ1-3; maybe TRBD1 (6 bases). The CDR3 runs to 15 residues. Germline CDR1 LNHDA, CDR2 SQIVND (reference sequence). V was shortened by 5 bases and J by 0 bases, with 11 bases between the two germline ends. The CDR3 sequence: CASSLRQVSGNTIYF. The CDR3 DNA reads TGTGCCAGTAGTCTCCGACAGGTCTCTGGAAACACCATATATTTT. Full variable domain (outside the CDR3, taken from reference TRBV19 and TRBJ1-3): DGGITQSPKYLFRKEGQNVTLSCEQNLNHDAMYWYRQDPGQGLRLIYYSQIVNDFQKGDIAEGYSVSREKKESFPLTVTSAQKNPTAFYLCASSLRQVSGNTIYFGEGSWLTVV.

This clone was picked up a small number of times. V and J are TRBV10-3 and TRBJ2-7; TRBD1 matches 10 bases. The CDR3 extends over 15 amino acids. CDR1 is ENHRY, CDR2 SYGVKD, per germline. Germline trimming cut 4 bases from V and 2 bases from J; bases unmatched to any gene: 5. The chain's CDR3 is CAISATGTGAYEQYF. DNA of the CDR3: TGTGCCATCAGTGCAACCGGGACAGGGGCCTACGAGCAGTACTTC.

This clone was counted only a few times. The chain carries TRBV5-1 and TRBJ1-6; D remains unclear. The germline CDR1 and CDR2 sequences are SGHRS and YFSETQ. V shed 0 bases and J shed 7 bases, with 5 bases lying between them. This CDR3 contains 13 residues. CDR3 loop: CASSLDGNSPLHF. In DNA, the CDR3 is TGCGCCAGCAGCTTGGACGGGAATTCACCCCTCCACTTT.

The gene calls are TRBV7-2 and TRBJ1-1; 8 nucleotides match TRBD1. The CDR3 length is 15 residues. CDR1 SGHTA and CDR2 FQGNSA come from the germline V gene. V shed 5 bases, J shed 4 bases, and the junction held 9 bases outside the gene matches. In DNA, the CDR3 is TGTGCCAGCAGCCCCTCTTCACAGGGGGGCACTGAAGCTTTCTTT. Translated, it gives CASSPSSQGGTEAFF.

J is TRBJ2-3 and V is TRBV2; 8 bases match TRBD1. CDR1 is SNHLY and CDR2 is FYNNEI in the germline V gene. CDR3 length: 15 amino acids. V lost 4 bases, J lost 1 base, and 4 bases stayed unmatched. The CDR3 DNA sequence: TGTGCCAGCAGTGTACAGGGGGTAGGCACAGATACGCAGTATTTT. This translates into CASSVQGVGTDTQYF. Variable domain in full (rest from reference TRBV2 and TRBJ2-3): EPEVTQTPSHQVTQMGQEVILRCVPISNHLYFYWYRQILGQKVEFLVSFYNNEISEKSEIFDDQFSVERPDGSNFTLKIRSTKLEDSAMYFCASSVQGVGTDTQYFGPGTRLTVL.

This chain uses TRBV11-2 with TRBJ2-7, with 11 bases lining up with TRBD2. Germline CDR1 SGHAT, CDR2 FQNNGV. V trimming: 5 bases; J trimming: 4 bases; junction bases outside the gene matches: 7. The CDR3 runs 15 residues. CDR3 bases: TGTGCCAGCAGCCCAGCCGGGACTAGCGGATACGAGCAGTACTTC. Its protein is CASSPAGTSGYEQYF.

This clone was seen a few times. The rearrangement uses TRBV19 and TRBJ1-2; the match to TRBD1 covers 8 bases. CDR1 is LNHDA, CDR2 SQIVND, per germline (reference sequence). J was trimmed by 4 bases and V by 5 bases; bases with no gene match: 3. The CDR3 sequence is 13 residues long. This chain's CDR3 is CASSSGGRYGYTF. CDR3 coding DNA: TGTGCCAGTAGTTCAGGGGGCCGCTATGGCTACACCTTC. The whole variable domain, remainder taken from reference TRBV19 and TRBJ1-2, is DGGITQSPKYLFRKEGQNVTLSCEQNLNHDAMYWYRQDPGQGLRLIYYSQIVNDFQKGDIAEGYSVSREKKESFPLTVTSAQKNPTAFYLCASSSGGRYGYTFGSGTRLTVV.

The chain links TRBV19 to TRBJ1-2; D perhaps matches TRBD1 (5 bases). Trimming stripped 11 bases from V and 8 bases from J, with 18 bases between. CDR1 and CDR2 from the germline V gene are LNHDA and SQIVND (reference sequence). This CDR3 region has 12 residues. This chain's CDR3 is CAGGAGMGGYTF. The CDR3 DNA reads TGTGCCGGCGGGGCAGGGATGGGAGGCTACACCTTC.

The rearrangement uses TRBV19 and TRBJ1-1; tentative D call: TRBD1 (5 bases). Per germline, CDR1 LNHDA and CDR2 SQIVND (reference sequence). Trimming removed 5 bases from V and 2 bases from J, with 12 bases in between. The CDR3 loop spans 14 amino acids. CDR3 in amino acids: CASSQIDRNTEAFF. For the CDR3, the DNA is TGTGCCAGTAGTCAAATCGACAGAAACACTGAAGCTTTCTTT.

This sequence joins TRBV7-8 and TRBJ1-6; D is possibly TRBD1 (5 bases). Germline CDR1 SGHVS, CDR2 FQNEAQ. The V end lost 3 bases, the J end lost 8 bases, and 17 bases lay between the germline ends. The CDR3 loop spans 16 amino acids. Written as DNA, the CDR3 is TGTGCCAGCAGCTTTTTTCAGGGCGATCAGTATTCACCCCTCCACTTT. It translates to CASSFFQGDQYSPLHF.

V usage is TRBV5-1 and J usage is TRBJ2-7; 10 bases align to TRBD2. The germline CDR1 and CDR2 sequences are SGHRS and YFSETQ. The CDR3 extends over 17 amino acids. V was clipped by 0 bases and J by 3 bases; unmatched bases: 9. CDR3 in DNA: TGCGCCAGCAGCTTGGTTCCTAGCGGGGGAACGTTCTACGAGCAGTACTTC. It codes for CASSLVPSGGTFYEQYF.

The chain is built from TRBV13 and TRBJ2-1; D may be TRBD2 (5 bases). The CDR3 loop spans 11 amino acids. CDR1 and CDR2 (germline): PRHDT, FYEKMQ (reference sequence). V was clipped by 4 bases and J by 8 bases, with 6 bases between them. The CDR3: CASSSGDEQFF. CDR3 coding DNA: TGTGCCAGCAGCTCCGGGGATGAGCAGTTCTTC.